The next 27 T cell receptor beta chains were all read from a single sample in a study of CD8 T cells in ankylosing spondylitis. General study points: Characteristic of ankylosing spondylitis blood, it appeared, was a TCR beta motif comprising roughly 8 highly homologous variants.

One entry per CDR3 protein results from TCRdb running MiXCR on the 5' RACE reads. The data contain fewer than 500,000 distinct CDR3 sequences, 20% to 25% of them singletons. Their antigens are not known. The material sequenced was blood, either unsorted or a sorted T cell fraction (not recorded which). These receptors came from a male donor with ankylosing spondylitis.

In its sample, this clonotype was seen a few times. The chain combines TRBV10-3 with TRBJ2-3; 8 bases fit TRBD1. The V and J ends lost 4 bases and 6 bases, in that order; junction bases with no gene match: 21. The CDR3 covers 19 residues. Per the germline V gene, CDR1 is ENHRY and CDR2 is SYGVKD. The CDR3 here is CAISGAPSGRGQLTDTQYF. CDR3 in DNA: TGTGCCATCAGTGGGGCCCCCTCCGGCAGGGGGCAACTAACCGATACGCAGTATTTT.

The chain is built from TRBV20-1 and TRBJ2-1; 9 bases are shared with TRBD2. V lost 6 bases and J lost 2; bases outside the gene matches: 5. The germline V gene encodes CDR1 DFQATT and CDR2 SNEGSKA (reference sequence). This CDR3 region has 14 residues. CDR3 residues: CSASPSGAYNEQFF. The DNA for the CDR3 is TGCAGTGCCAGCCCTAGCGGGGCCTACAATGAGCAGTTCTTC.

CDR3 region: CSFASTGASYEQYF. Written as DNA, the CDR3 is TGCAGTTTCGCCTCCACCGGCGCGTCCTACGAGCAGTACTTC. The J gene is TRBJ2-7, the V gene TRBV20-1; D gene uncertain. V was pared by 8 bases and J by 1 base, with 18 bases between. From germline, CDR1 is DFQATT and CDR2 SNEGSKA (reference sequence). The CDR3 runs 14 residues.

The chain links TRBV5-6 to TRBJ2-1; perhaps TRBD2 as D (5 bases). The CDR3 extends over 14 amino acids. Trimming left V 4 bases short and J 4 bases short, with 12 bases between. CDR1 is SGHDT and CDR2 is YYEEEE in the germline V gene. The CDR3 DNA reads TGTGCCAGCAGCCCGAGGGCGGGTTACAATGAGCAGTTCTTC. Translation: CASSPRAGYNEQFF.

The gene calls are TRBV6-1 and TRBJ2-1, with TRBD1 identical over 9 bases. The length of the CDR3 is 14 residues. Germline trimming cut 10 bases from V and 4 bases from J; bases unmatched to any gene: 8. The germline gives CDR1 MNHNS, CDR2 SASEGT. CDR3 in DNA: TGTGCCACTGCCCGGGACAGGGAATACAATGAGCAGTTCTTC. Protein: CATARDREYNEQFF.

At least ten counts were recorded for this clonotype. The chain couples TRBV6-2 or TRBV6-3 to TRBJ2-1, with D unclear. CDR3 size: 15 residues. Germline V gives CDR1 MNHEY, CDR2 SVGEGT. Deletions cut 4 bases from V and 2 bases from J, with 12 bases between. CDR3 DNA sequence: TGTGCCAGCAGTTTCGGGTCTAATGCCTACAATGAGCAGTTCTTC. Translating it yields CASSFGSNAYNEQFF.

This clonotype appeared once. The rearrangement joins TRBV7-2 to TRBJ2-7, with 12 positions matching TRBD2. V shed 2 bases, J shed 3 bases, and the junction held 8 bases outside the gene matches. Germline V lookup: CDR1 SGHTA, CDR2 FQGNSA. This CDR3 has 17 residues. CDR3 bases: TGTGCCAGCAGCTTATACCTAGCGGGAGGGTTAAGCTACGAGCAGTACTTC. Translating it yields CASSLYLAGGLSYEQYF. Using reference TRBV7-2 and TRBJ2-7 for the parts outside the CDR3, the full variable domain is GAGVSQSPSNKVTEKGKDVELRCDPISGHTALYWYRQSLGQGLEFLIYFQGNSAPDKSGLPSDRFSAERTGGSVSTLTIQRTQQEDSAVYLCASSLYLAGGLSYEQYFGPGTRLTVT.

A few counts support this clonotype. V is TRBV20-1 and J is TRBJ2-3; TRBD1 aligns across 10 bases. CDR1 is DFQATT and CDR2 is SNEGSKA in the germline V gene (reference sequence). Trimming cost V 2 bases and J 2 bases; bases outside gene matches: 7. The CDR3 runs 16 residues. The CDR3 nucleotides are TGCAGTGCTAGACCGACAGGGGGCTTGGTCACAGATACGCAGTATTTT. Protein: CSARPTGGLVTDTQYF.

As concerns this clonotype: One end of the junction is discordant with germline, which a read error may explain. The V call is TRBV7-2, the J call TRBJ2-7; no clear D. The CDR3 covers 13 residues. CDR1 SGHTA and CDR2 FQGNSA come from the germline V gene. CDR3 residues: CASSLQVVYAQYF. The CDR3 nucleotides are TGTGCCAGCAGCTTACAGGTCGTGTACGCGCAGTACTTC.

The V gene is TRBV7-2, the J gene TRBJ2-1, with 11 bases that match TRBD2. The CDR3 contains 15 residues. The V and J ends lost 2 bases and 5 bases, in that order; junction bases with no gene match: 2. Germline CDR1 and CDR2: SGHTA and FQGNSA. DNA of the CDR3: TGTGCCAGCAGCTTAAGACTAGCGGGGCACAATGAGCAGTTCTTC. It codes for CASSLRLAGHNEQFF.

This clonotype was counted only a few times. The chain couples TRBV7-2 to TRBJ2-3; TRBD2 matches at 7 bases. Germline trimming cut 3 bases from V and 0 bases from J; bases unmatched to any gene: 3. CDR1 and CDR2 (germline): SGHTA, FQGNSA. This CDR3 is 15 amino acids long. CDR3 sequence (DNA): TGTGCCAGCAGCTTCTCGCGGGGGAGCACAGATACGCAGTATTTT. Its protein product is CASSFSRGSTDTQYF.

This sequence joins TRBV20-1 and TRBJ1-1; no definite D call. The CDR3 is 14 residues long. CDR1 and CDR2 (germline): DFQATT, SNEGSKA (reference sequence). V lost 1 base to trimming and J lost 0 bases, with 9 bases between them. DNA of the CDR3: TGCAGTGCTAGAGCTCCCAGACTGAACACTGAAGCTTTCTTT. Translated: CSARAPRLNTEAFF.

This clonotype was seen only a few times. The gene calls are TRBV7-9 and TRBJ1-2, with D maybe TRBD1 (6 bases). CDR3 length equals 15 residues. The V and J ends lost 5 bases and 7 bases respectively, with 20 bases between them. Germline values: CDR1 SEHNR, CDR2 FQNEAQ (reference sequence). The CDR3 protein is CASSQAGGRGFGYTF. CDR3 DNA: TGTGCCAGCAGCCAAGCTGGGGGCAGGGGCTTTGGCTACACCTTC.

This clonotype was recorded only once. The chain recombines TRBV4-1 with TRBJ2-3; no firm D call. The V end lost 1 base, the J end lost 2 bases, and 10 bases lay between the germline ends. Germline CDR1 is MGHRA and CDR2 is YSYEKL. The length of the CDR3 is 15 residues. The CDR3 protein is CASSQAATDTDTQYF. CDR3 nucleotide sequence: TGCGCCAGCAGCCAAGCGGCCACGGACACAGATACGCAGTATTTT.

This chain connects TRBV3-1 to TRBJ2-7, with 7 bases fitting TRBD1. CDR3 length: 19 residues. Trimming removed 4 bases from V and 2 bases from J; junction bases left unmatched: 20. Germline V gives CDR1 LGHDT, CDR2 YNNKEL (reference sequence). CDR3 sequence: CASSPPFDGPGQQTYEQYF. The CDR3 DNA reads TGTGCCAGCAGCCCGCCGTTTGATGGACCGGGACAGCAGACCTACGAGCAGTACTTC.

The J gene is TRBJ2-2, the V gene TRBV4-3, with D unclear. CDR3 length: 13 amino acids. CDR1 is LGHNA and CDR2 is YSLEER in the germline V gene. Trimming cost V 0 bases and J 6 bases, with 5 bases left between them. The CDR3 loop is CASSQDLSGELFF. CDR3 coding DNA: TGCGCCAGCAGCCAAGATCTTTCCGGGGAGCTGTTTTTT.

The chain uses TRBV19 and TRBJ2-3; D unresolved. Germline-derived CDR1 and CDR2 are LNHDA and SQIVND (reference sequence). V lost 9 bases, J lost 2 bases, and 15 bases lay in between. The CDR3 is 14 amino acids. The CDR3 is CASSFLGNTDTQYF. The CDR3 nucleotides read TGTGCCAGCTCCTTTTTAGGTAACACAGATACGCAGTATTTT.

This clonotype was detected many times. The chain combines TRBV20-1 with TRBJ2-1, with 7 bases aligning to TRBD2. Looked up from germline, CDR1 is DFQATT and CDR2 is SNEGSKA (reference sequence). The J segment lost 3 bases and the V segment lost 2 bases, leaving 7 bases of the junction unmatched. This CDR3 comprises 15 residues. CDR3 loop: CSARPQRGLYNEQFF. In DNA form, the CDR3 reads TGCAGTGCTAGACCCCAGCGGGGCCTCTACAATGAGCAGTTCTTC.

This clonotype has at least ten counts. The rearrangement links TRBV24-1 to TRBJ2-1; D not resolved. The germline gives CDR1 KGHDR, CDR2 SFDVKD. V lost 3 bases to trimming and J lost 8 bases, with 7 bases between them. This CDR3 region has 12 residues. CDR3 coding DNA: TGTGCCACCAGTGATGAGAACCATGAGCAGTTCTTC. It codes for CATSDENHEQFF.

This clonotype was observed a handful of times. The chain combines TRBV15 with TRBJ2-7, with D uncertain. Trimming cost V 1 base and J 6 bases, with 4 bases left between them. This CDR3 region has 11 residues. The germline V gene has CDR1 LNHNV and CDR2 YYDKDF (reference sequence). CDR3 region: CATSRVSEQYF. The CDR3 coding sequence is TGTGCCACCAGCAGAGTTAGCGAGCAGTACTTC.

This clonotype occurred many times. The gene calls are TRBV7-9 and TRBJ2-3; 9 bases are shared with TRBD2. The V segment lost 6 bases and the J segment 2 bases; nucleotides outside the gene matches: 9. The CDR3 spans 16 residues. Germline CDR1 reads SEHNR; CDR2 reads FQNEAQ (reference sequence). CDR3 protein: CASSRWTSVNTDTQYF. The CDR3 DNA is TGTGCCAGCAGTCGTTGGACTAGCGTGAACACAGATACGCAGTATTTT.

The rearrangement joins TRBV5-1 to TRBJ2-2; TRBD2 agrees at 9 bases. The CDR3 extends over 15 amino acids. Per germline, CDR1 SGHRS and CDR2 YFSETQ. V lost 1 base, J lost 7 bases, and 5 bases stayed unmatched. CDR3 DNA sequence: TGCGCCAGCAGCTTGAATAGCGGGAGTAGCGGGGAGCTGTTTTTT. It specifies CASSLNSGSSGELFF.

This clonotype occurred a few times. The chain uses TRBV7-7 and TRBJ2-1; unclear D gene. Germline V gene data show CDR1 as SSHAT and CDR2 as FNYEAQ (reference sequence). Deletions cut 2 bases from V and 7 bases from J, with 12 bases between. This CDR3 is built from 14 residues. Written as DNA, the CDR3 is TGTGCCAGCAGCTTATATGGACGGGCGAATGAGCAGTTCTTC. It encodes CASSLYGRANEQFF.

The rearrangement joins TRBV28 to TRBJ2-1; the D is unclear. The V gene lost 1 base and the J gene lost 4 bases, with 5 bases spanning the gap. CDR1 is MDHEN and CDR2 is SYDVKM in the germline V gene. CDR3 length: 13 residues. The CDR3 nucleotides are TGTGCCAGCAGTTTATCGGGTTACAATGAGCAGTTCTTC. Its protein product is CASSLSGYNEQFF.

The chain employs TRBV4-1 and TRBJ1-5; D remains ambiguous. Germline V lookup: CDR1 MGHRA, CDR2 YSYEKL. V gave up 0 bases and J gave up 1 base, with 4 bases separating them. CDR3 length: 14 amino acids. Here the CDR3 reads CASSQDRSNQPQHF. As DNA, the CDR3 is TGCGCCAGCAGCCAAGACAGAAGCAATCAGCCCCAGCATTTT.

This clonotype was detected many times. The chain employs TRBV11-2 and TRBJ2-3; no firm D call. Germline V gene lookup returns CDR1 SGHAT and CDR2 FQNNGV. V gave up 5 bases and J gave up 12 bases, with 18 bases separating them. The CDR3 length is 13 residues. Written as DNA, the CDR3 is TGTGCCAGCAGCCTCTCGCCCGGCGGAGCCCAGTATTTT. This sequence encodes CASSLSPGGAQYF.

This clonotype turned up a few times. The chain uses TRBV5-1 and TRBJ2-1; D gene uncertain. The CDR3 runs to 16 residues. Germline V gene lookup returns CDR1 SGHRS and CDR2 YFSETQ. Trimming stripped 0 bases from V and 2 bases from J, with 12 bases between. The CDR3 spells CASSLELPTPYNEQFF. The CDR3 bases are TGCGCCAGCAGCTTGGAACTACCAACCCCCTACAATGAGCAGTTCTTC.